This record concerns one TCR beta chain sequence. As yet, its antigen is unknown. MiXCR, run by TCRdb on the 5' RACE reads, gives a single entry per CDR3 protein. Of 100,000 or so distinct CDR3 sequences detected, 5.9% appear once; the ten largest clones hold approximately 12%. The record originates from a study of identical twins. Study-wide points: Invariant MAIT and iNKT cells are populations that could partly confound zero-insertion analyses. Models underestimated out-of-frame TCR alpha sharing in monozygotic twins.

The CDR3 is 15 residues long. Trimming took 0 bases from V and 4 from J, leaving 12 bases between them. Germline values: CDR1 SGHDT, CDR2 YYEEEE. The genes are TRBV5-6 and TRBJ2-3; D is unresolved. The sample consisted of memory T cells sorted from blood. The receptor's source is a woman aged 50 to 60 in good health. The CDR3 sequence: CASSLGPRSADTQYF. The CDR3 DNA reads TGTGCCAGCAGCTTGGGACCGCGATCCGCAGATACGCAGTATTTT.